The clone carrying this TCR beta chain was found once. In the authors' methods: Reference gene primer amplification yielded estimated nucleated cell counts. Repertoires were generated with immunoSEQ multiplex PCR, while TCRdb's copy carries only in-frame clones and drops some. V and J calls and clone size are given by that table; D and trimming were obtained from the DNA. The profile covers 150,000 to 200,000 clones, with around nine tenths appearing a single time and 2.7% taken by the ten largest. The sample originates from a study of blood T cell repertoires in COVID-19. Whole-study context: Researchers got acute and convalescent COVID-19 samples from the United States, Italy and Spain. From T cells, B-cell-depleted T cells, or PBMCs came the material, which was cDNA or gDNA.

This CDR3 contains 11 residues. Germline assignment: CDR1 SNHLY and CDR2 FYNNEI. The J segment lost 7 bases and the V segment lost 6 bases, leaving 0 bases of the junction unmatched. This clonotype originated in a middle-aged man with active or convalescent COVID-19. The chain recombines TRBV2 with TRBJ1-2, with TRBD1 identical over 9 bases. Sequencing was carried out using peripheral blood. The CDR3 protein is CASRDRGGYTF. The CDR3 bases are TGTGCCAGCAGGGACAGGGGTGGCTACACCTTC.